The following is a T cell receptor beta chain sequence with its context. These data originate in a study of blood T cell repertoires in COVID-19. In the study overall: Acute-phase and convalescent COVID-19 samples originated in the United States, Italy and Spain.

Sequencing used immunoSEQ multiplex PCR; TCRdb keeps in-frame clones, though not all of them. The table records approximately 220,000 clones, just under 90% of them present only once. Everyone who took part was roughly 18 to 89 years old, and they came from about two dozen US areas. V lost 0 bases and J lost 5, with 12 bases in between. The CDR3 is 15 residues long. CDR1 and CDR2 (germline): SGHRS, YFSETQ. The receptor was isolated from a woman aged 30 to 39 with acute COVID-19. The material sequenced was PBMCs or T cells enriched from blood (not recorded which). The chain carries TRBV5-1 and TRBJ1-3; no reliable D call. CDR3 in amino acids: CASSLVPGERNTIYF. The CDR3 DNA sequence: TGCGCCAGCAGCTTGGTGCCCGGGGAAAGAAACACCATATATTTT.